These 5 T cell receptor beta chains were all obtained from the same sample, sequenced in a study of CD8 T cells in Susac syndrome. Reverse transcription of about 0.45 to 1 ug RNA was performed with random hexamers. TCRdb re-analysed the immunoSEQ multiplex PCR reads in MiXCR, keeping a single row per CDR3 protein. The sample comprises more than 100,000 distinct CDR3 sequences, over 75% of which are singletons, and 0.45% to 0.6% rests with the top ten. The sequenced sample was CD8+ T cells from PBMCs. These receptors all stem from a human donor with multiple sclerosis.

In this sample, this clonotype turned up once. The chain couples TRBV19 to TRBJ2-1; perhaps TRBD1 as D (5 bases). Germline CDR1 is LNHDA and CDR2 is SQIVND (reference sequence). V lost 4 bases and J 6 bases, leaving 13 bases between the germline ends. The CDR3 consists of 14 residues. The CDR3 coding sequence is TGTGCCAGTAGTACCCAGGGTCGACTCAATGAGCAGTTCTTC. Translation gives CASSTQGRLNEQFF.

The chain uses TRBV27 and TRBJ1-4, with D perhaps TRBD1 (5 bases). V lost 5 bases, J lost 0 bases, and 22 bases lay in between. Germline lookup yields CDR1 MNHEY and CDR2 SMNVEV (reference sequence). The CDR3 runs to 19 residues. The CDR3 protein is CASSTLGHLFSATNEKLFF. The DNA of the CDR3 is TGTGCCAGCAGTACCCTGGGGCACCTCTTTTCCGCAACTAATGAAAAACTGTTTTTT.

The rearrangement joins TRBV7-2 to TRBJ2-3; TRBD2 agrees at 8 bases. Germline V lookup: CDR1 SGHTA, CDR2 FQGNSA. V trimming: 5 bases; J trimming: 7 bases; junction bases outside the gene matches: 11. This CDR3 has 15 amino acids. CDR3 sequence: CASSPKDSGAHTQYF. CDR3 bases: TGTGCCAGCAGCCCCAAGGATAGCGGGGCCCATACGCAGTATTTT.

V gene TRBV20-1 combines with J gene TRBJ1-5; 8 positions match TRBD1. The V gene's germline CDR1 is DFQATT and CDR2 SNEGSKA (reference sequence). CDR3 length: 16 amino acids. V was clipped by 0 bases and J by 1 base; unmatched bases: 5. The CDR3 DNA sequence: TGCAGTGCTAGAGATCACGACAGGGGAAGCAATCAGCCCCAGCATTTT. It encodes CSARDHDRGSNQPQHF.

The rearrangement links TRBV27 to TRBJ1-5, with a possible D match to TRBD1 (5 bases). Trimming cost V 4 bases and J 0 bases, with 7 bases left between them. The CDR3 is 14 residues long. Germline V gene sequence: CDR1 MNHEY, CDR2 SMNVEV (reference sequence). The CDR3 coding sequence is TGTGCCAGCAGTTCCGACAGTAGCAATCAGCCCCAGCATTTT. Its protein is CASSSDSSNQPQHF.